Given below is one T cell receptor (beta chain) in context. What it binds is unknown. From germline, CDR1 is LGHNA and CDR2 YNFKEQ. CDR3 length: 18 residues. V gave up 3 bases and J gave up 1 base; unmatched junction bases: 5. Produced via immunoSEQ multiplex PCR; TCRdb's table is partial and in-frame only. Of about 77,000 clones listed, around 86% are singletons. This record comes from a study of OX40 agonist ivuxolimab in advanced cancers. Study-wide points: Clonal expansion in partial responders at 0.1-3.0 mg/kg ranked among the lowest. Certain nonresponding patients likewise had low normalized T-cell clonal expansion.

J is TRBJ2-5 and V is TRBV4-2, with 16 bases aligning to TRBD2. The TCR sequence derives from an adult with an advanced solid tumor such as melanoma, head and neck, liver or kidney cancer. The sequenced sample was CD4+ or CD8+ T cells sorted from blood, obtained in a trial of the OX40 agonist ivuxolimab. The CDR3 DNA reads as TGTGCCAGCAGCCACACTGGGACTAGCGGGGGGGGCCAAGAGACCCAGTACTTC. Residues: CASSHTGTSGGGQETQYF.